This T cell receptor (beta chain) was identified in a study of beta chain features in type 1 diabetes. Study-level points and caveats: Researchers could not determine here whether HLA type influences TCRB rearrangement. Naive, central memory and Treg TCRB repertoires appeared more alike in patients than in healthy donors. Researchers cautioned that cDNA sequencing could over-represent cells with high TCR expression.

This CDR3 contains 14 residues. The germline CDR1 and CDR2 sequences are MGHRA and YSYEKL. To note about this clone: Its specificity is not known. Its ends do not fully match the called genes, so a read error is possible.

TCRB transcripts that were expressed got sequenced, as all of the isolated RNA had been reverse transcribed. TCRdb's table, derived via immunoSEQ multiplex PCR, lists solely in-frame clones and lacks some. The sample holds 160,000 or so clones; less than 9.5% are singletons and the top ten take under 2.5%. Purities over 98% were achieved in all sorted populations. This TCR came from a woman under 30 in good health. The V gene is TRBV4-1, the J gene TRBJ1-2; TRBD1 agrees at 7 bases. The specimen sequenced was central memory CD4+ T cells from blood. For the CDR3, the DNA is TGTGCCAGCAGCCAAGAGGGGACAGACTATGGCTACACCTTC. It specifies CASSQEGTDYGYTF.